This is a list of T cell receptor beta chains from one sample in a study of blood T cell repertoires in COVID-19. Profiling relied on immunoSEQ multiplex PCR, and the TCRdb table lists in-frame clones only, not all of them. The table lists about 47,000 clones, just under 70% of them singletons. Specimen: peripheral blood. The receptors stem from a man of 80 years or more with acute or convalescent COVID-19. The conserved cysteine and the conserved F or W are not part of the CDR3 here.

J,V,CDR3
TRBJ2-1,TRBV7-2,ASSADRANEQF
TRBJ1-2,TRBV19,ASRQGVTNYGYT
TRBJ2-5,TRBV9,ASSVVSGETQY
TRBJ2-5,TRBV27,ASSLRTSGRRRGETQY
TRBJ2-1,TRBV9,ASSALAGGLYSYNEQF
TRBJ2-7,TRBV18,ASSPTSGSYEQY
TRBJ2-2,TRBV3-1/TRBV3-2,ASSHKKRRLAGGVSYTGELF
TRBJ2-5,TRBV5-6,ASSLQGKETQY
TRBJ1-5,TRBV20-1,SASSGRLRPQH
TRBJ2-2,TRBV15,ATSRDREGELF
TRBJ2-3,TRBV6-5,ASSPNSDTQY
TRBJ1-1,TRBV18,ASSPDRDDSSTEAF
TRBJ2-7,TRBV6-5,ASRPQGIGINEQY
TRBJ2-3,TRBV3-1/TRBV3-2,ASSHPGQVSPGVGTDTQY
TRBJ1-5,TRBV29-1,SARDTWGNQPQH
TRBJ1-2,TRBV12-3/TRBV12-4,ASSTLQGYT
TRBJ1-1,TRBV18,ASSPQDRMNTEAF
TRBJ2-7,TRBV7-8,ASSLVIGGRNEQY
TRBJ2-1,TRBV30,AWSVRARGNEQF
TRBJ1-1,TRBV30,AWRKAGGMNTEAF
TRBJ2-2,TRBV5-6,ASSFETTSFGDTGELF
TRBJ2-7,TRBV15,ATSSQMTGRPPKQY
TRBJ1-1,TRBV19,ASSPEPPLNTEAF
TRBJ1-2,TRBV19,ASSLQGFSATFNYGYT
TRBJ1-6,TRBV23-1,ASSQSRGVDSPLH
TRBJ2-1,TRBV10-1,ASSESASGRDHEQF
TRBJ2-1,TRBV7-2,ASSLASAGVGYNEQF
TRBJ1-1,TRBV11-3,ASSPGTLNTEAF
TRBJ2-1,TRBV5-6,ASSHGTSGGAREQF
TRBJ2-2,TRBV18,ASSPTEDRRNTGELF
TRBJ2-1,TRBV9,ASSVLTGEGEQF
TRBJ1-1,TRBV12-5,ASGPATDTEAF
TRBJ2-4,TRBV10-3,AISDGQSDKNIQY
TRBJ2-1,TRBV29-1,SVASRDSYNEQF
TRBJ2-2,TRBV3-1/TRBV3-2,ASSTGTGELF
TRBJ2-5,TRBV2,ASSVGGGFQETQY
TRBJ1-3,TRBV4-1,ASSHRSLPGNTIY
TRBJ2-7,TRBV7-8,ASSLPGSNYEQY
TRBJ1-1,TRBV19,ASSWGSLNTEAF
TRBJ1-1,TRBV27,AILREGKAF
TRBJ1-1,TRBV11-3,ASSSGVGGRTEAF
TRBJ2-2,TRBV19,ASSRRGQTNTGELF
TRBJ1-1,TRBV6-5,ASNRDRSYTEAF